The 32 T cell receptor beta chains below all came from one sample that was sequenced in a study of T cell responses to AZD1222 COVID-19 vaccine (dated by TCRdb to about 2021). The library was made by the immunoSEQ multiplex PCR assay. This is the immuneACCESS table as TCRdb keeps it, with only in-frame sequences that have V and J called. A part of the clones is gone; compared with another copy, unresolved V genes explain less than half, and the rest is unexplained. The table for this sample lists more than 85,000 clones; roughly 80% of them were counted only once. The ten largest clones take up over 12% of the sample. Reading the label with the study, this specimen's time point is: about 28 days (+/-7) after the second vaccine dose. This sample comprised peripheral blood, obtained 28 days after the second AZD1222 dose. The receptor set was obtained from an adult who received the AZD1222 COVID-19 vaccine.

V and J are TRBV5-1 and TRBJ1-3; D is uncertain. The germline V and J ends were trimmed by 0 bases and 4 bases, with 11 bases remaining between them. The CDR3 covers 15 residues. The germline gives CDR1 SGHRS, CDR2 YFSETQ. CDR3 nucleotide sequence: TGCGCCAGCAGCTTGGCGACGGGTTGGGGAAACACCATATATTTT. It specifies CASSLATGWGNTIYF.

The V and J genes are TRBV6-5 and TRBJ2-1, with 7 bases aligning to TRBD2. Germline CDR1 reads MNHEY; CDR2 reads SVGAGI. V was clipped by 7 bases and J by 16 bases; unmatched bases: 10. This CDR3 comprises 11 residues. In DNA form, the CDR3 reads TGTGCCAGCAATTCCGGGACTAAACATTTCTTC. It is translated as CASNSGTKHFF.

The chain links TRBV3-1 (or the pseudogene TRBV3-2) to TRBJ1-6; TRBD1 agrees at 8 bases. V lost 1 base to trimming and J lost 9 bases; unmatched junction nucleotides: 5. Germline V gene lookup returns CDR1 LGHDT and CDR2 YNNKEL (reference sequence). The CDR3 totals 15 residues. Here the CDR3 reads CASSQGQGLSSPLHF. CDR3 in DNA: TGTGCCAGCAGCCAAGGACAGGGGTTAAGTTCACCCCTCCACTTT.

This rearrangement joins TRBV11-3 to TRBJ1-5, with D unresolved. Trimming removed 4 bases at V and 6 bases at J, with 10 bases between. This CDR3 is built from 13 residues. Germline V gene sequence: CDR1 SGHNT, CDR2 YENEEA. The CDR3 coding sequence is TGTGCCAGCAGCTCGGAAGTCGGTCAGCCCCAGCATTTT. Protein sequence: CASSSEVGQPQHF.

CDR3 sequence: CASSFGFNSPLHF. The CDR3 DNA reads TGTGCCAGCAGTTTTGGCTTTAATTCACCCCTCCACTTT. The chain uses TRBV12-3 or TRBV12-4 and TRBJ1-6; no clear D gene. This CDR3 is 13 amino acids long. Trimming removed 3 bases from V and 6 bases from J, with 6 bases in between.

The rearrangement uses TRBV30 and TRBJ2-1, with 12 nucleotides matching TRBD2. From germline, CDR1 is GTSNPN and CDR2 SVGIG (reference sequence). The CDR3 totals 15 residues. The V gene end was trimmed by 4 bases and the J gene end by 10 bases; junction bases not matched to a gene: 11. CDR3 bases: TGTGCCTGGACATCTAGCGGGAGGGGCGTGGGGGAGCAGTTCTTC. It codes for CAWTSSGRGVGEQFF. Filled out from reference TRBV30 and TRBJ2-1, the complete variable domain reads SQTIHQWPATLVQPVGSPLSLECTVEGTSNPNLYWYRQAAGRGLQLLFYSVGIGQISSEVPQNLSASRPQDRQFILSSKKLLLSDSGFYLCAWTSSGRGVGEQFFGPGTRLTVL.

The V call is TRBV11-2, the J call TRBJ2-1, with TRBD2 identical over 11 bases. Germline V lookup: CDR1 SGHAT, CDR2 FQNNGV. J lost 3 bases, V lost 5 bases, and 6 bases had no gene match. The CDR3 totals 16 residues. CDR3 protein: CASSPAGTSGYNEQFF. The CDR3 bases are TGTGCCAGCAGCCCCGCCGGGACTAGCGGCTACAATGAGCAGTTCTTC. The full variable domain, its missing parts supplied by reference TRBV11-2 and TRBJ2-1, is EAGVAQSPRYKIIEKRQSVAFWCNPISGHATLYWYQQILGQGPKLLIQFQNNGVVDDSQLPKDRFSAERLKGVDSTLKIQPAKLEDSAVYLCASSPAGTSGYNEQFFGPGTRLTVL.

This clone showed up just once. CDR3: CAISSLGPGQGVYEQYF. In DNA, the CDR3 is TGTGCCATCAGTTCTCTAGGCCCGGGACAGGGGGTGTACGAGCAGTACTTC. This chain joins TRBV10-3 and TRBJ2-7, with 11 bases lining up with TRBD1. The V and J ends lost 5 bases and 4 bases, in that order; junction bases with no gene match: 13. Per germline, CDR1 ENHRY and CDR2 SYGVKD. This CDR3 is built from 17 residues.

This clone was observed many times. Other DNA sequences in this specimen translate into the identical CDR3. This rearrangement joins TRBV7-9 to TRBJ1-1; 8 bases map to TRBD1. The length of the CDR3 is 13 residues. Germline V gene data show CDR1 as SEHNR and CDR2 as FQNEAQ (reference sequence). V shed 5 bases, J shed 5 bases, and the junction held 4 bases outside the gene matches. CDR3 amino acids: CASSPQGETEAFF. CDR3 in DNA: TGTGCCAGCAGCCCACAGGGGGAGACTGAAGCTTTCTTT.

This clone has a single count. This chain uses TRBV5-5 with TRBJ2-3; 9 bases match TRBD2. The germline V gene encodes CDR1 SGHKS and CDR2 YYEKEE (reference sequence). The CDR3 length is 17 residues. J was trimmed by 5 bases and V by 3 bases; bases with no gene match: 13. CDR3 residues: CASSSPPGREGVDTQYF. The CDR3 nucleotides are TGTGCCAGCAGCTCCCCCCCGGGGCGGGAGGGTGTAGATACGCAGTATTTT.

The chain is built from TRBV6-2 or TRBV6-3 and TRBJ1-5; D perhaps matches TRBD1 (5 bases). CDR3 length: 18 residues. Trimming removed 2 bases from V and 4 bases from J, with 21 bases in between. Germline CDR1 MNHEY, CDR2 SVGEGT. Here the CDR3 reads CASSYTSLSRVLNQPQHF. The CDR3 DNA is TGTGCCAGCAGTTACACGTCGCTCAGCAGGGTCTTGAATCAGCCCCAGCATTTT.

This sequence joins TRBV5-1 and TRBJ2-1; TRBD2 aligns across 13 bases. The junction had 2 bases not matched to a gene; V was cut back by 5 bases and J by 0 bases. The CDR3 is made up of 16 amino acids. CDR1 is SGHRS and CDR2 is YFSETQ in the germline V gene. The chain's CDR3 is CASRRTSGSSYNEQFF. The CDR3 DNA follows: TGCGCCAGCAGACGGACTAGCGGGAGCTCCTACAATGAGCAGTTCTTC.

This chain links TRBV7-2 with TRBJ2-3, with D unclear. The ends were cut back, 0 bases at V and 5 bases at J, with 3 bases in the middle. The CDR3 has 12 residues. Germline V lookup: CDR1 SGHTA, CDR2 FQGNSA. The CDR3 reads CASSLAQDTQYF. CDR3 DNA sequence: TGTGCCAGCAGCTTAGCGCAAGATACGCAGTATTTT.

The chain links TRBV9 to TRBJ2-3; D is undetermined. V lost 5 bases and J 1 base, leaving 5 bases between the germline ends. The CDR3 runs to 12 residues. The V gene's germline CDR1 is SGDLS and CDR2 YYNGEE. The chain's CDR3 is CASSSRTDTQYF. Here the CDR3 DNA reads TGTGCCAGCAGTAGTCGCACAGATACGCAGTATTTT.

V gene TRBV19 combines with J gene TRBJ2-1; no definite D call. The CDR3 contains 12 residues. The germline V and J ends were trimmed by 10 bases and 3 bases, with 10 bases remaining between them. Germline V gene lookup returns CDR1 LNHDA and CDR2 SQIVND (reference sequence). The CDR3 DNA reads TGTGCCACATACAACGTCTACAATGAGCAGTTCTTC. It codes for CATYNVYNEQFF.

The chain couples TRBV12-3 or TRBV12-4 to TRBJ2-7; D is uncertain. V was pared by 5 bases and J by 4 bases, with 12 bases between. This CDR3 contains 13 residues. DNA for the CDR3: TGTGCCAGCAGTCTCGGATTCAGGTACGAGCAGTACTTC. It encodes CASSLGFRYEQYF.

This clone was seen a handful of times. V usage is TRBV6-5 and J usage is TRBJ1-3; D call uncertain. The CDR3 spans 15 residues. V was cut by 4 bases and J by 0 bases, with 10 bases left in between. CDR1 is MNHEY, CDR2 SVGAGI, per germline. The CDR3 loop is CASSLDVSSGNTIYF. The CDR3 DNA is TGTGCCAGCAGTTTAGACGTAAGCTCTGGAAACACCATATATTTT.

The chain couples TRBV2 to TRBJ1-2; tentatively, D is TRBD1 (5 bases). V lost 5 bases and J 6 bases, leaving 13 bases between the germline ends. Germline lookup yields CDR1 SNHLY and CDR2 FYNNEI. This CDR3 has 13 residues. The CDR3 spells CASSLGPIDGYTF. The CDR3 nucleotides are TGTGCCAGCAGTTTGGGACCGATCGATGGCTACACCTTC.

The CDR3 bases are TGTGCCAGTAGAGACCCTAACTATGGCTACACCTTC. Its protein product is CASRDPNYGYTF. The chain recombines TRBV25-1 with TRBJ1-2; D gene unclear. The V and J ends lost 9 bases and 0 bases respectively, with 8 bases between them. The CDR3 covers 12 residues. Per the germline V gene, CDR1 is MGHDK and CDR2 is SYGVNS.

This rearrangement joins TRBV24-1 to TRBJ1-5; D not resolved. The CDR3 is 14 amino acids. Germline assignment: CDR1 KGHDR and CDR2 SFDVKD. V was cut by 7 bases and J by 3 bases, with 12 bases left in between. CDR3 coding DNA: TGTGCCACCAGCCCCCCAGCGGACAATCAGCCCCAGCATTTT. Amino acid sequence: CATSPPADNQPQHF.

V gene TRBV6-5 combines with J gene TRBJ2-3; 11 bases align to TRBD2. Trimming took 6 bases from V and 4 from J; bases not matched to a gene: 6. Per the germline V gene, CDR1 is MNHEY and CDR2 is SVGAGI. This CDR3 comprises 15 residues. CDR3 sequence (DNA): TGTGCCAGCAGACCCCTAGCGGGGGGTCCAGATACGCAGTATTTT. Its translation: CASRPLAGGPDTQYF.

The chain links TRBV12-3 or TRBV12-4 to TRBJ1-2; no clear D gene. This CDR3 comprises 13 residues. V was trimmed by 3 bases and J by 4 bases, leaving 9 bases between them. CDR3: CASSFQEGYGYTF. Here the CDR3 DNA reads TGTGCCAGCAGTTTTCAGGAGGGCTATGGCTACACCTTC.

In this sample, this clone turned up once. The V and J genes are TRBV19 and TRBJ2-2; tentative D call: TRBD1 (5 bases). From germline, CDR1 is LNHDA and CDR2 SQIVND (reference sequence). The CDR3 runs 16 residues. V lost 5 bases, J lost 4 bases, and 17 bases lay in between. CDR3 region: CASSFTGIFSTGELFF. The CDR3 nucleotides read TGTGCCAGTAGTTTTACAGGTATATTCAGCACCGGGGAGCTGTTTTTT.

This sequence joins TRBV7-8 and TRBJ1-2, with 7 bases fitting TRBD1. The CDR3 totals 16 residues. The germline V gene encodes CDR1 SGHVS and CDR2 FQNEAQ. The ends lost 6 bases at V and 5 bases at J; junction bases unmatched: 15. The CDR3 loop is CASSLRTGLDPYGYTF. The CDR3 nucleotides are TGTGCCAGCAGTTTACGGACAGGCTTGGACCCTTATGGCTACACCTTC.

CDR3 sequence (DNA): TGTGCCAGCAGTGAAGCGGTAGGGAGCTATGGCTACACCTTC. Translation: CASSEAVGSYGYTF. J is TRBJ1-2 and V is TRBV2; D uncertain. V was shortened by 0 bases and J by 4 bases, with 9 bases between the two germline ends. From germline, CDR1 is SNHLY and CDR2 FYNNEI. The CDR3 totals 14 residues.

The chain has TRBV18 and TRBJ2-5; the D is unclear. Germline V gene data show CDR1 as KGHSH and CDR2 as LQKENI. CDR3 length equals 12 residues. The germline V and J ends were trimmed by 4 bases and 5 bases, with 8 bases remaining between them. The CDR3 sequence: CASSQRTETQYF. The CDR3 region has the DNA TGTGCCAGCTCACAAAGGACGGAGACCCAGTACTTC. Full variable domain (remainder filled in from reference TRBV18 and TRBJ2-5): NAGVMQNPRHLVRRRGQEARLRCSPMKGHSHVYWYRQLPEEGLKFMVYLQKENIIDESGMPKERFSAEFPKEGPSILRIQQVVRGDSAAYFCASSQRTETQYFGPGTRLLVL.

The rearrangement joins TRBV18 to TRBJ1-1, with D unclear. Trimming took off 0 bases at V and 1 base at J, with 3 bases between the two ends. The CDR3 loop spans 13 amino acids. Germline V gene lookup returns CDR1 KGHSH and CDR2 LQKENI. The CDR3 nucleotides read TGTGCCAGCTCACCACCCGCGAACACTGAAGCTTTCTTT. Translating it yields CASSPPANTEAFF.

The chain is built from TRBV6-1 and TRBJ2-2, with D possibly matching TRBD2 (7 bases). Trimming removed 2 bases from V and 5 bases from J, with 12 bases in between. The CDR3 loop spans 15 amino acids. Germline V gene lookup returns CDR1 MNHNS and CDR2 SASEGT. The CDR3 loop is CASSERGARTGELFF. CDR3 nucleotide sequence: TGTGCCAGCAGTGAACGGGGGGCACGAACCGGGGAGCTGTTTTTT.

For the CDR3, the DNA is TGTGCCAGCACTACCCAGAGCCGGGCTGAAGCTTTCTTT. Translating it yields CASTTQSRAEAFF. This chain connects TRBV6-5 to TRBJ1-1; D gene uncertain. The CDR3 runs 13 residues. The germline V and J ends were trimmed by 7 bases and 6 bases, with 15 bases remaining between them. Germline V gives CDR1 MNHEY, CDR2 SVGAGI.

This sequence joins TRBV2 and TRBJ1-2, with TRBD1 as a possible D gene (5 bases). CDR1 and CDR2 from the germline V gene are SNHLY and FYNNEI. CDR3 length: 13 amino acids. V shed 2 bases and J shed 6 bases, with 10 bases lying between them. In DNA form, the CDR3 reads TGTGCCAGCAGTGAACGGCGGGGGAATGGCTACACCTTC. It translates to CASSERRGNGYTF.

This clone was detected only once. The rearrangement joins TRBV6-5 to TRBJ2-3, with D perhaps matching TRBD1 or TRBD2 (5 bases each). The CDR3 sequence is 14 residues long. Germline CDR1 reads MNHEY; CDR2 reads SVGAGI. V was trimmed by 8 bases and J by 1 base, leaving 13 bases between them. CDR3 nucleotides: TGTGCCAGCGCGAGGGGACGGGGCACAGATACGCAGTATTTT. Amino acids: CASARGRGTDTQYF.

This CDR3 is CASSLKGGNEQFF. Written as DNA, the CDR3 is TGCGCCAGCAGCTTGAAGGGCGGGAATGAGCAGTTCTTC. This chain links TRBV5-1 with TRBJ2-1; a weak D match, TRBD2 (5 bases). Germline values: CDR1 SGHRS, CDR2 YFSETQ. Trimming cost V 1 base and J 7 bases, with 9 bases left between them. The length of the CDR3 is 13 residues.